The T cell receptor beta chain under discussion was sequenced for a study of human T cells and chemical hapten exposure. Indicated time point: pre-sensitization, week 0. Treatment: therapeutic diphenylcyclopropenone sensitization with weekly scalp DPC. Germline V lookup: CDR1 SGHDT, CDR2 YYEEEE. With 4 bases removed from V and 1 base from J, the gap between germline ends came to 11 bases. The CDR3 is made up of 14 amino acids. TCRdb re-called the RACE reads through MiXCR, storing one row per CDR3 protein. The data contain over 300,000 distinct CDR3 sequences, approximately 5.1% of them singletons. This rearrangement joins TRBV5-6 to TRBJ2-5; D is unresolved. The sample was whole blood, taken in connection with sensitization to the hapten diphenylcyclopropenone (DPC). The source of this sequence is a woman aged 45-65 years with alopecia areata. Some clones in this sample may be carry-over from other donors' samples. The CDR3 DNA reads as TGTGCCAGCAGCCGTCCGGCGATCCAAGAGACCCAGTACTTC. Protein product: CASSRPAIQETQYF.